The 21 T cell receptor beta chains listed next were all sequenced from one sample in a study of vaccination effects on CD4 cells after COVID-19. TCRdb keeps only in-frame clones here, not all; method: immunoSEQ multiplex PCR. The sample has some 50,000 clones, around four fifths seen once; the top ten hold roughly 9.4%. The antigens of these receptors remain unknown. On day 10 of culture, CD4+ T cells were separated out. The input for sequencing was CD4+ T cells from PBMCs cultured without peptide, taken before COVID-19 vaccination. The receptors originated from a human donor who had a prior SARS-CoV-2 infection.

The chain uses TRBV6-5 and TRBJ2-3; 11 bases line up with TRBD2. Germline loops: CDR1 MNHEY, CDR2 SVGAGI. The CDR3 totals 16 residues. The trim removed 4 bases at V and 0 bases at J, leaving 3 bases unmatched. The CDR3 sequence is CASSSLAGGSTDTQYF. Here the CDR3 DNA reads TGTGCCAGCAGTTCCCTAGCGGGGGGAAGCACAGATACGCAGTATTTT.

V gene TRBV2 combines with J gene TRBJ2-7; TRBD1 agrees at 9 bases. V was clipped by 10 bases and J by 9 bases; unmatched bases: 13. The CDR3 extends over 13 amino acids. CDR1 SNHLY and CDR2 FYNNEI come from the germline V gene. The CDR3 DNA follows: TGTGCCAACTCACCGGGACAGGGCGGTGGGCAGTACTTC. Its translation is CANSPGQGGGQYF.

The rearrangement uses TRBV30 and TRBJ1-2, with D perhaps matching TRBD1 (5 bases). Trimming took off 7 bases at V and 1 base at J, with 13 bases between the two ends. In germline, CDR1 is GTSNPN, CDR2 SVGIG (reference sequence). CDR3 length equals 13 residues. Here the CDR3 reads CALEEGLNYGYTF. In nucleotides, the CDR3 is TGTGCCTTAGAGGAGGGACTTAACTATGGCTACACCTTC.

This clone appeared a few times. J is TRBJ2-3 and V is TRBV4-2, with D unresolved. V lost 0 bases and J lost 0, with 10 bases in between. The V gene's germline CDR1 is LGHNA and CDR2 YNFKEQ. The CDR3 has 16 amino acids. DNA for the CDR3: TGTGCCAGCAGCCAAGATCGTTTAGCTAGCACAGATACGCAGTATTTT. It yields the protein CASSQDRLASTDTQYF.

The chain carries TRBV3-1 (or the pseudogene TRBV3-2) and TRBJ2-5, with 12 bases that match TRBD2. V lost 6 bases and J lost 5; bases outside the gene matches: 4. CDR1 LGHDT and CDR2 YNNKEL come from the germline V gene (reference sequence). The CDR3 has 14 amino acids. The CDR3 loop is CASSFGTSGETQYF. Written as DNA, the CDR3 is TGTGCCAGCAGTTTCGGGACTAGCGGGGAGACCCAGTACTTC.

The chain employs TRBV4-2 and TRBJ1-2, with D tentatively TRBD1 (6 bases). V was pared by 4 bases and J by 8 bases, with 11 bases between. CDR1 LGHNA and CDR2 YNFKEQ come from the germline V gene. This CDR3 spans 12 amino acids. The CDR3 here is CASSPRGRGYTF. CDR3 bases: TGTGCCAGCAGCCCGCGGGGGCGAGGCTACACCTTC.

J is TRBJ2-2 and V is TRBV11-3; no clear D gene. Germline V gene data show CDR1 as SGHNT and CDR2 as YENEEA. V lost 8 bases and J lost 5, with 12 bases in between. This CDR3 has 13 residues. This chain's CDR3 is CASAVASTGELFF. CDR3 DNA: TGTGCCAGCGCGGTAGCCTCTACCGGGGAGCTGTTTTTT.

The chain uses TRBV6-6 and TRBJ2-4, with 7 bases matching TRBD1. This CDR3 has 16 amino acids. The germline V gene encodes CDR1 MNHNY and CDR2 SVGAGI (reference sequence). After removal of 5 bases from V and 2 bases from J, the junction contained 9 bases not matched to a gene. CDR3: CASSALDRRSKNIQYF. The CDR3 DNA reads as TGTGCCAGCAGTGCGCTGGACAGGCGCTCCAAAAACATTCAGTACTTC.

CDR3 DNA sequence: TGTGCCAGCAGTTACTCTGGGCAGACCTACGAGCAGTACTTC. Its translation is CASSYSGQTYEQYF. This rearrangement joins TRBV6-2 or TRBV6-3 to TRBJ2-7; D remains ambiguous. In germline, CDR1 is MNHEY, CDR2 SVGEGT. V shed 0 bases and J shed 2 bases, with 8 bases lying between them. The CDR3 sequence is 14 residues long.

The rearrangement joins TRBV7-8 to TRBJ1-1; possible D gene TRBD1, 5 bases. V was pared by 5 bases and J by 11 bases, with 21 bases between. The CDR3 totals 14 residues. Germline V CDR1 and CDR2: SGHVS, FQNEAQ. CDR3 sequence (DNA): TGTGCCAGCAGCCCGGGGGGGAGGCTCAACCGGGCTTTCTTT. This codes for CASSPGGRLNRAFF.

This clone showed up just a few times. The chain links TRBV7-8 to TRBJ1-4; D call uncertain. The germline CDR1 and CDR2 sequences are SGHVS and FQNEAQ. Trimming cost V 0 bases and J 0 bases, with 2 bases left between them. The CDR3 loop spans 14 amino acids. DNA for the CDR3: TGTGCCAGCAGCTTAGCAGCAACTAATGAAAAACTGTTTTTT. Protein product: CASSLAATNEKLFF. The full variable domain, rest sourced from reference TRBV7-8 and TRBJ1-4, is GAGVSQSPRYKVAKRGQDVALRCDPISGHVSLFWYQQALGQGPEFLTYFQNEAQLDKSGLPSDRFFAERPEGSVSTLKIQRTQQEDSAVYLCASSLAATNEKLFFGSGTQLSVL.

The rearrangement links TRBV7-2 to TRBJ1-1; D unclear. Germline assignment: CDR1 SGHTA and CDR2 FQGNSA. The CDR3 runs to 12 residues. Trimming shortened V by 4 bases and J by 1 base, and 4 bases separated the two germline ends. This chain's CDR3 is CASSYTNTEAFF. In nucleotides, the CDR3 is TGTGCCAGCAGCTACACGAACACTGAAGCTTTCTTT.

This chain links TRBV6-6 with TRBJ2-7, with 9 nucleotides matching TRBD1. Germline V gives CDR1 MNHNY, CDR2 SVGAGI (reference sequence). There are 13 residues in the CDR3. The trim removed 2 bases at V and 5 bases at J, leaving 1 base unmatched. CDR3 DNA sequence: TGTGCCAGCAGTTACAGGACAGGGGACGAGCAGTACTTC. This sequence encodes CASSYRTGDEQYF.

CDR3 in DNA: TGTGCCAGCACCGCGAACAGGGATCCCTCAGATACGCAGTATTTT. As protein: CASTANRDPSDTQYF. This chain links TRBV2 with TRBJ2-3; a possible D gene is TRBD1 (6 bases). Germline CDR1 is SNHLY and CDR2 is FYNNEI. This CDR3 contains 15 residues. V was cut by 7 bases and J by 4 bases, with 18 bases left in between. Drawing the rest from reference TRBV2 and TRBJ2-3, the complete variable domain is EPEVTQTPSHQVTQMGQEVILRCVPISNHLYFYWYRQILGQKVEFLVSFYNNEISEKSEIFDDQFSVERPDGSNFTLKIRSTKLEDSAMYFCASTANRDPSDTQYFGPGTRLTVL.

This clone was counted between two and nine times. The J gene is TRBJ2-5, the V gene TRBV3-1 (or the pseudogene TRBV3-2); possibly TRBD1 or TRBD2 for D (6 bases each). This CDR3 contains 16 residues. Germline assignment: CDR1 LGHDT and CDR2 YNNKEL (reference sequence). V was cut by 0 bases and J by 4 bases, with 15 bases left in between. The CDR3 region is CASSQDRKGGSETQYF. The CDR3 bases are TGTGCCAGCAGCCAAGATAGGAAGGGGGGCTCAGAGACCCAGTACTTC.

The chain is built from TRBV11-2 and TRBJ1-1; D is uncertain. Germline-derived CDR1 and CDR2 are SGHAT and FQNNGV. Trimming removed 5 bases from V and 5 bases from J, with 18 bases in between. CDR3 size: 15 residues. The CDR3, as DNA: TGTGCCAGCAGCAACATTGTAGCCCCCGGGACTGAAGCTTTCTTT. Its translation is CASSNIVAPGTEAFF.

This clone was found once. CDR3 sequence reads: CAISDRTGFTDTQYF. In DNA, the CDR3 is TGTGCCATCAGTGATAGGACGGGATTCACAGATACGCAGTATTTT. The chain combines TRBV10-3 with TRBJ2-3, with D maybe TRBD2 (5 bases). Looked up from germline, CDR1 is ENHRY and CDR2 is SYGVKD. V shed 3 bases and J shed 2 bases, with 12 bases lying between them. This CDR3 comprises 15 residues.

The chain is built from TRBV18 and TRBJ2-2; D is perhaps TRBD1 or TRBD2 (7 bases each). The CDR3 has 16 residues. V lost 1 base, J lost 5 bases, and 14 bases lay in between. Germline V gives CDR1 KGHSH, CDR2 LQKENI. CDR3 nucleotides: TGTGCCAGCTCACCACTCGTCCAGGGGGGGACCGGGGAGCTGTTTTTT. This translates into CASSPLVQGGTGELFF.

The CDR3 reads CSVEEWASGSISDTQYF. CDR3 nucleotides: TGCAGCGTTGAAGAGTGGGCTAGCGGGAGTATCTCAGATACGCAGTATTTT. The chain combines TRBV29-1 with TRBJ2-3; 10 bases are a match to TRBD2. CDR1 and CDR2 (germline): SQVTM, ANQGSEA. With V trimmed by 0 bases and J by 4 bases, 10 bases remained unmatched. This CDR3 spans 17 amino acids.

This chain connects TRBV7-2 to TRBJ2-3; D may be TRBD1 (6 bases). This CDR3 has 14 residues. Germline V gives CDR1 SGHTA, CDR2 FQGNSA. The germline V and J ends were trimmed by 5 bases and 2 bases, with 11 bases remaining between them. The CDR3 sequence is CASSPDSYTDTQYF. DNA of the CDR3: TGTGCCAGCAGCCCGGACAGTTACACAGATACGCAGTATTTT.

This chain links TRBV5-4 with TRBJ1-2; D is unclear. The CDR3 length is 13 residues. The V and J ends lost 0 bases and 4 bases respectively, with 7 bases between them. Germline loops: CDR1 SGHNT, CDR2 YYREEE (reference sequence). CDR3 region: CASSLDSIYGYTF. CDR3 in DNA: TGTGCCAGCAGCTTGGACAGCATCTATGGCTACACCTTC.